One and the same sample provided the 16 T cell receptor beta chains below, sequenced in a study of cytomegalovirus exposure and HLA in healthy donors. Produced via immunoSEQ multiplex PCR; TCRdb's table is partial and in-frame only. The top ten hold about 3.5% of the sample, which has 30,000 to 40,000 clones, 80% to 95% seen once. The sequencing input was PBMCs. Receptors originate from a man younger than 35 in good health and CMV-seronegative.

This chain uses TRBV10-3 with TRBJ1-1; tentative D call: TRBD1 (5 bases). This CDR3 has 14 amino acids. Germline lookup yields CDR1 ENHRY and CDR2 SYGVKD. V lost 2 bases to trimming and J lost 0 bases, with 7 bases between them. CDR3 in amino acids: CAISEDSMNTEAFF. The CDR3 bases are TGTGCCATCAGTGAGGACAGCATGAACACTGAAGCTTTCTTT.

V is TRBV5-1 and J is TRBJ2-3; possibly TRBD2 for D (6 bases). V gave up 0 bases and J gave up 3 bases, with 14 bases separating them. The CDR3 spans 16 residues. CDR1 is SGHRS and CDR2 is YFSETQ in the germline V gene. CDR3 bases: TGCGCCAGCAGCTTGGGGACGGAGGGGTGGACAGATACGCAGTATTTT. Its protein is CASSLGTEGWTDTQYF.

CDR3 region: CASRGQQGSYNEQFF. Written as DNA, the CDR3 is TGTGCCAGCAGGGGGCAGCAGGGCTCCTACAATGAGCAGTTCTTC. The chain joins TRBV2 to TRBJ2-1, with D perhaps TRBD1 (5 bases). The germline CDR1 and CDR2 sequences are SNHLY and FYNNEI. The CDR3 extends over 15 amino acids. V was trimmed by 6 bases and J by 0 bases, leaving 12 bases between them.

The rearrangement uses TRBV15 and TRBJ2-3; D is unclear. Germline lookup yields CDR1 LNHNV and CDR2 YYDKDF (reference sequence). Deletions cut 1 base from V and 2 bases from J, with 7 bases between. This CDR3 is built from 14 residues. CDR3 coding DNA: TGTGCCACCAGCAGAGTCGCGTACACAGATACGCAGTATTTT. It is translated as CATSRVAYTDTQYF.

The chain couples TRBV11-2 to TRBJ1-3; no clear D. Trimming removed 5 bases at V and 1 base at J, with 15 bases between. This CDR3 has 16 residues. CDR1 is SGHAT, CDR2 FQNNGV, per germline. In nucleotides, the CDR3 is TGTGCCAGCAGCCTAATTAAAACGGGATCTGGAAACACCATATATTTT. Its protein is CASSLIKTGSGNTIYF. Supplemented by reference TRBV11-2 and TRBJ1-3, the full variable domain reads EAGVAQSPRYKIIEKRQSVAFWCNPISGHATLYWYQQILGQGPKLLIQFQNNGVVDDSQLPKDRFSAERLKGVDSTLKIQPAKLEDSAVYLCASSLIKTGSGNTIYFGEGSWLTVV.

A few counts support this clone. The V and J genes are TRBV19 and TRBJ1-1, with TRBD1 identical over 10 bases. The CDR3 extends over 15 amino acids. The V segment lost 3 bases and the J segment 5 bases; nucleotides outside the gene matches: 6. From germline, CDR1 is LNHDA and CDR2 SQIVND (reference sequence). The CDR3 DNA is TGTGCCAGTAGTATCCAGGACAGGGGGGGGACTGAAGCTTTCTTT. Translating gives CASSIQDRGGTEAFF.

Note on this clone: One end of the junction varies from germline; a read error may be responsible. V is TRBV30 and J is TRBJ1-2, with TRBD1 matching over 7 bases. There are 11 residues in the CDR3. Germline CDR1 reads GTSNPN; CDR2 reads SVGIG (reference sequence). CDR3 amino acids: CAWRVGVQGAF. The CDR3 coding sequence is TGTGCCTGGAGGGTAGGAGTCCAGGGGGCCTTC.

V usage is TRBV11-2 and J usage is TRBJ1-2; D unresolved. The CDR3 is 13 residues long. The germline V gene has CDR1 SGHAT and CDR2 FQNNGV. The V end lost 5 bases, the J end lost 5 bases, and 12 bases lay between the germline ends. CDR3 residues: CASSPQGGYGYTF. Written as DNA, the CDR3 is TGTGCCAGCAGCCCCCAAGGAGGGTATGGCTACACCTTC.

The chain uses TRBV11-2 and TRBJ2-2; the D is unclear. The CDR3 consists of 17 residues. Germline-derived CDR1 and CDR2 are SGHAT and FQNNGV. V was shortened by 4 bases and J by 1 base, with 16 bases between the two germline ends. In DNA form, the CDR3 reads TGTGCCAGCAGCTATTATCGGGTTCCGGGGAACACCGGGGAGCTGTTTTTT. Encoded protein: CASSYYRVPGNTGELFF.

The genes are TRBV5-4 and TRBJ1-3, with 7 bases aligning to TRBD1. CDR1 and CDR2 (germline): SGHNT, YYREEE (reference sequence). J gave up 2 bases and V 3 bases, and 5 bases lay outside the gene matches. The CDR3 runs 15 residues. CDR3 DNA sequence: TGTGCCAGCAGCTCAAAACAGGGGCCTGGAAACACCATATATTTT. Translation gives CASSSKQGPGNTIYF. The entire variable domain, with the rest obtained from reference TRBV5-4 and TRBJ1-3, is as follows: ETGVTQSPTHLIKTRGQQVTLRCSSQSGHNTVSWYQQALGQGPQFIFQYYREEENGRGNFPPRFSGLQFPNYSSELNVNALELDDSALYLCASSSKQGPGNTIYFGEGSWLTVV.

The chain employs TRBV6-1 and TRBJ2-7; D gene uncertain. The CDR3 covers 13 residues. Germline loops: CDR1 MNHNS, CDR2 SASEGT. The V end lost 7 bases, the J end lost 6 bases, and 16 bases lay between the germline ends. The DNA of the CDR3 is TGTGCCAGCACCCCTCTGGTCTACTCCGAGCAGTACTTC. Translated, it gives CASTPLVYSEQYF.

The CDR3 DNA is TGTGCCAGCGCTCGATCCCCCGGGTTTCATTACGAGCAGTACTTC. Its protein is CASARSPGFHYEQYF. The chain recombines TRBV5-8 with TRBJ2-7; unclear D gene. The V end lost 7 bases, the J end lost 4 bases, and 21 bases lay between the germline ends. Germline-derived CDR1 and CDR2 are SGHTS and YDEGEE. The CDR3 runs to 15 residues.

This chain links TRBV28 with TRBJ1-1; D uncertain. Germline V gives CDR1 MDHEN, CDR2 SYDVKM. V dropped 2 bases and J dropped 0 bases, with 7 bases sitting between them. The CDR3 has 14 residues. CDR3 bases: TGTGCCAGCAGTTTAGGCGGAATGAACACTGAAGCTTTCTTT. It codes for CASSLGGMNTEAFF.

V usage is TRBV28 and J usage is TRBJ1-3; D is perhaps TRBD1 (6 bases). Deletions cut 9 bases from V and 4 bases from J, with 13 bases between. The CDR3 has 13 residues. Germline CDR1 MDHEN, CDR2 SYDVKM. CDR3 in amino acids: CASNREIGNTIYF. The DNA of the CDR3 is TGTGCCAGTAACAGGGAGATCGGAAACACCATATATTTT.

The chain links TRBV5-1 to TRBJ2-1, with 11 bases fitting TRBD2. The germline V gene has CDR1 SGHRS and CDR2 YFSETQ. The CDR3 contains 16 residues. V lost 3 bases and J lost 9; bases outside the gene matches: 11. The CDR3 DNA sequence: TGCGCCAGCAGCTCTAAACTAGCGGGAGCGTCCCCTGAGCAGTTCTTC. Protein product: CASSSKLAGASPEQFF.

V usage is TRBV14 and J usage is TRBJ2-7; 14 nucleotides align to TRBD2. Unmatched junction bases numbered 5, after V lost 3 bases and J lost 4 bases. Germline V gives CDR1 SGHDN, CDR2 FVKESK. The CDR3 length is 16 residues. CDR3: CASSQVRTSGRYEQYF. As DNA, the CDR3 is TGTGCCAGCAGCCAGGTTCGGACTAGCGGGAGGTACGAGCAGTACTTC. Complete variable domain (other parts from reference TRBV14 and TRBJ2-7): EAGVTQFPSHSVIEKGQTVTLRCDPISGHDNLYWYRRVMGKEIKFLLHFVKESKQDESGMPNNRFLAERTGGTYSTLKVQPAELEDSGVYFCASSQVRTSGRYEQYFGPGTRLTVT.